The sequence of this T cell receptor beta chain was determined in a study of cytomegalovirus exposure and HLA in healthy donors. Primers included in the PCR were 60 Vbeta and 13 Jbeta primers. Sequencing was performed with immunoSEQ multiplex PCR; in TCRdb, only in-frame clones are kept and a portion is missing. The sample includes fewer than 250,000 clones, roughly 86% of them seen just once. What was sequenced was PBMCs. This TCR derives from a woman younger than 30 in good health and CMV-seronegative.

The CDR3 loop is CASSSGVRSNEQFF. Written as DNA, the CDR3 is TGTGCCAGCAGCTCAGGGGTGCGATCCAATGAGCAGTTCTTC. V usage is TRBV7-2 and J usage is TRBJ2-1; TRBD1 might be the D (6 bases). The ends were cut back, 4 bases at V and 6 bases at J, with 13 bases in the middle. CDR3 length: 14 amino acids. Looked up from germline, CDR1 is SGHTA and CDR2 is FQGNSA.